The 21 T cell receptor beta chains reported below all come from one sample, sequenced in a study of CD8+ T cells in alopecia areata. Once RNA had been extracted, it was reverse transcribed into cDNA to act as the sequencing template. Libraries were prepared by immunoSEQ multiplex PCR; TCRdb keeps only in-frame clonotypes and omits some of them. This sample carries approximately 110,000 clones, none of them present only once. Material: lesional skin. These receptors came from a C3H/HeJ mouse with alopecia areata. The strain is characterized by the MHC haplotype H2-k.

This clone was picked up a small number of times. Gene names are mouse gene names. Read sequence stops 4 residues before the CDR3 end, and the germline J gene provides the missing end. V usage is TRBV13-3 and J usage is TRBJ1-4; D might be TRBD1 (6 bases). This CDR3 is built from 14 residues. The germline CDR1 and CDR2 sequences are NNHDY and SYVADS. Trimming removed 5 bases from V and 6 bases from J, with 14 bases in between. CDR3 amino acids: CASRVPGVDERLFF. The DNA read from the CDR3 is TGTGCCAGCAGGGTTCCAGGGGTTGACGAA.

This clone has only a few counts. At residue 12, TCRdb's protein disagrees with the DNA translation; the protein shown here derives from the DNA. Gene names refer to mouse genes. The CDR3 end falls 3 residues outside the read, so it is completed with the germline J gene. The V call is TRBV1, the J call TRBJ1-3; D remains ambiguous. From germline, CDR1 is NSQYPW and CDR2 LRSPGD (reference sequence). The CDR3 is 15 amino acids. Incomplete CDR3 DNA: TGCACCTGCAGTTCAGAAAAAGATTCTGGAAATACG. Protein sequence: CTCSSEKDSGNT. The CDR3 in full is CTCSSEKDSGNTLYF.

Concerning this clone itself: All gene names here are mouse names. The CDR3 end falls 4 residues outside the read, so it is completed with the germline J gene. V and J are TRBV13-2 and TRBJ2-3, with D possibly being TRBD1 (6 bases). The CDR3 is 15 amino acids. Deletions cut 0 bases from V and 0 bases from J, with 8 bases between. CDR1 and CDR2 from the germline V gene are NNHNN and SYGAGS (reference sequence). The sequenced CDR3 bases are TGTGCCAGCGGTGATGCGCAGGGGAGTGCAGAA. This codes for CASGDAQGSAE. In full, the CDR3 is CASGDAQGSAETLYF.

Notes on this clone: The genes and germline here are from mouse. The CDR3 spells CASSVRDWGGEGAETLYF. The sequenced part of the CDR3 DNA is TGTGCCAGCAGTGTCCGGGACTGGGGGGGCGAGGGTGCAGAA. This chain connects TRBV13-3 to TRBJ2-3; 14 bases line up with TRBD2. The CDR3 goes on 4 residues after the read ends, and that part is filled in from the germline J gene. The CDR3 runs to 18 residues. Trimming at V came to 3 bases and at J to 1 base, leaving 7 bases not matched to a gene. Germline CDR1 and CDR2: NNHDY and SYVADS.

A word on this clone: A mismatch at residue 11 separates the TCRdb protein from the translated DNA, so the protein presented here was translated from the DNA. Gene and germline names: mouse. Coverage ceases 3 residues before the CDR3 finishes, and the germline J gene fills in the end. V is TRBV13-3 and J is TRBJ1-3, with a weak D call TRBD1 (6 bases). Germline loops: CDR1 NNHDY, CDR2 SYVADS. The CDR3 has 14 residues. Deletions cut 5 bases from V and 2 bases from J, with 11 bases between. This chain's CDR3 is CASRNRVAGNTLYF. The DNA read from the CDR3 is TGTGCCAGCAGGAACAGGGTGGCTGGAAATACG.

This clone has a handful of counts. All gene names here are mouse names. The read stops 4 residues short of the end of the CDR3; the missing end is completed from the germline J gene. The V call is TRBV1, the J call TRBJ1-2; 7 nucleotides line up with TRBD1. V was pared by 4 bases and J by 0 bases, with 5 bases of the junction left unmatched. The CDR3 is made up of 15 amino acids. Germline V lookup: CDR1 NSQYPW, CDR2 LRSPGD (reference sequence). The sequenced CDR3 bases are TGCACCTGCAGTGGGCCCGGGACAGCAAACTCC. It codes for CTCSGPGTANS. The full CDR3 protein is CTCSGPGTANSDYTF. Using reference TRBV1 and TRBJ1-2 for the parts outside the CDR3, the full variable domain is VTLLEQNPRWRLVPRGQAVNLRCILKNSQYPWMSWYQQDLQKQLQWLFTLRSPGDKEVKSLPGADYLATRVTDTELRLQVANMSQGRTLYCTCSGPGTANSDYTFGSGTRLLVI.

Comment on this clone: Genes and germline are mouse. The read terminates 4 residues ahead of where the CDR3 ends, so the germline J gene completes it. The rearrangement joins TRBV13-2 to TRBJ1-1; D might be TRBD1 (5 bases). There are 14 residues in the CDR3. Germline CDR1 and CDR2: NNHNN and SYGAGS (reference sequence). The CDR3 spells CASGDAGREGEVFF. CDR3 bases read: TGTGCCAGCGGTGATGCAGGCAGGGAAGGA.

For this clone: Gene names are mouse gene names. The CDR3 end is not reached by the read, which stops 4 residues before it; the germline J gene fills it in. The chain couples TRBV5 to TRBJ2-1; a weak D match, TRBD2 (6 bases). Germline V CDR1 and CDR2: LGHNA, YNLKQL (reference sequence). This CDR3 is 15 amino acids long. Trimming shortened V by 0 bases and J by 2 bases, and 8 bases separated the two germline ends. The DNA read from the CDR3 is TGTGCCAGCAGCCAAGACGGGGACTACTATGCT. Its protein is CASSQDGDYYA. The entire CDR3 reads CASSQDGDYYAEQFF.

Comments on this clone: Gene names refer to mouse genes. The sequence runs out 4 residues before the end of the CDR3; the remainder is reconstructed from the germline J gene. This chain links TRBV1 with TRBJ2-4, with 8 positions matching TRBD2. Germline CDR1 is NSQYPW and CDR2 is LRSPGD (reference sequence). The length of the CDR3 is 17 residues. J was trimmed by 2 bases and V by 0 bases; bases with no gene match: 7. The CDR3 DNA, read in part, is TGCACCTGCAGTGCAGATGGGGGGGAGGGGATTCAAAAC. Translating gives CTCSADGGEGIQN. The entire CDR3 reads CTCSADGGEGIQNTLYF.

Turning to this clone: The gene names given are mouse names. The read comes to an end 4 residues before the CDR3 does, leaving the germline J gene to fill in the end. This chain uses TRBV5 with TRBJ2-7; no firm D call. This CDR3 has 14 residues. Germline lookup yields CDR1 LGHNA and CDR2 YNLKQL (reference sequence). V gave up 1 base and J gave up 0 bases, with 7 bases separating them. The CDR3 protein is CASSQGLFSYEQYF. The covered CDR3 bases are TGTGCCAGCAGCCAAGGACTCTTCTCCTAT.

This clone came up a few times. Gene and germline names: mouse. The read ends 4 residues early relative to the CDR3; the germline J gene fills the gap. The chain employs TRBV13-3 and TRBJ2-4, with 13 bases fitting TRBD2. In germline, CDR1 is NNHDY, CDR2 SYVADS. The CDR3 contains 15 residues. Incomplete CDR3 DNA: TGTGCCAGCAGGTCCGGGACTGGGGGGGAAAAC. Translated: CASRSGTGGEN. The whole CDR3 sequence is CASRSGTGGENTLYF.

With regard to this clone: Gene names are mouse gene names. The read falls 4 residues short of the CDR3 end, and the missing part is taken from the germline J gene. V gene TRBV16 combines with J gene TRBJ2-7; D uncertain. The CDR3 sequence is 12 residues long. Trimming pared 5 bases from V and 2 bases from J, leaving 7 bases between. In germline, CDR1 is SGHSA, CDR2 FRNQAP. CDR3 sequence reads: CASSQSTYEQYF. CDR3 DNA (partial): TGTGCAAGCAGCCAGAGCACCTAT.

This clone was seen only a few times. Mouse gene names and germline throughout. The missing CDR3 end, 4 residues past where the read stops, is filled in from the germline J gene. The rearrangement links TRBV19 to TRBJ1-2; D is unresolved. Trimming stripped 2 bases from V and 0 bases from J, with 8 bases between. From germline, CDR1 is FNHDT and CDR2 SITEND (reference sequence). CDR3 length equals 14 residues. Incomplete CDR3 DNA: TGTGCCAGCAGTATCAATCCTGCAAACTCC. Translation: CASSINPANS. The CDR3 in its entirety is CASSINPANSDYTF.

About this clone itself: Each gene name is a mouse one. The CDR3 goes on 4 residues after the read ends, and that part is filled in from the germline J gene. The gene calls are TRBV31 and TRBJ2-3; no clear D. The germline gives CDR1 GKSSPN, CDR2 SITVG. V dropped 3 bases and J dropped 0 bases, with 4 bases sitting between them. This CDR3 contains 12 residues. This CDR3 is CAWSWSAETLYF. The sequenced part of the CDR3 DNA is TGTGCCTGGAGCTGGAGTGCAGAA.

In this sample, this clone turned up a few times. Genes here carry mouse names. The read ends 4 residues early relative to the CDR3; the germline J gene fills the gap. This chain uses TRBV13-3 with TRBJ2-4, with 9 bases aligning to TRBD2. Germline V CDR1 and CDR2: NNHDY, SYVADS. The CDR3 contains 12 residues. The CDR3 protein is CASTGGRNTLYF. The CDR3 bases that were read are TGTGCCAGTACTGGGGGGCGAAAC. The variable domain in full, with the rest retrieved from reference TRBV13-3 and TRBJ2-4, is EAAVTQSPRSKVAVTGGKVTLSCHQTNNHDYMYWYRQDTGHGLRLIHYSYVADSTEKGDIPDGYKASRPSQENFSLILELASLSQTAVYFCASTGGRNTLYFGAGTRLSVL.

A note on this clone: Gene names denote mouse genes. The missing CDR3 end, 4 residues past where the read stops, is filled in from the germline J gene. This chain joins TRBV13-1 and TRBJ2-1; D call uncertain. The CDR3 has 13 amino acids. CDR1 is NSHNY, CDR2 SYGAGN, per germline. Trimming pared 1 base from V and 3 bases from J, leaving 5 bases between. The sequenced part of the CDR3 DNA is TGTGCCAGCAGTGATTACAGCTATGCT. Protein sequence: CASSDYSYA. The whole CDR3 sequence is CASSDYSYAEQFF.

A remark on this clone: Genes and germline come from the mouse. The read comes to an end 4 residues before the CDR3 does, leaving the germline J gene to fill in the end. The chain employs TRBV13-3 and TRBJ1-4; D is perhaps TRBD1 (6 bases). Germline assignment: CDR1 NNHDY and CDR2 SYVADS. Trimming took off 0 bases at V and 5 bases at J, with 11 bases between the two ends. The CDR3 runs 15 residues. CDR3 DNA (partial): TGTGCCAGCAGTGATGAGGGGGGGCTGAACGAA. It translates to CASSDEGGLNE. The complete CDR3 reads CASSDEGGLNERLFF.

This clone was seen only a few times. The gene names here belong to mouse. The read is 4 residues too short to cover the CDR3 end, so that end is filled in from the germline J gene. The rearrangement joins TRBV19 to TRBJ2-5; 9 nucleotides match TRBD1. Per germline, CDR1 FNHDT and CDR2 SITEND (reference sequence). This CDR3 contains 14 residues. CDR3 bases read: TGTGCCAGCAGTCTTACAGGGGGCGATGAC. Its translation: CASSLTGGDD. In full, the CDR3 reads CASSLTGGDDTQYF.

A word on this clone: All gene names here are mouse names. With the read ending 4 residues before the CDR3 end, the germline J gene is used to fill in that end. V and J are TRBV13-1 and TRBJ2-3; 8 nucleotides align to TRBD2. Trimming removed 5 bases from V and 3 bases from J; junction bases left unmatched: 2. Looked up from germline, CDR1 is NSHNY and CDR2 is SYGAGN. This CDR3 region has 13 residues. This chain's CDR3 is CASRNWGAETLYF. The part of the CDR3 DNA that was read is TGTGCCAGCAGGAACTGGGGGGCAGAA.

On this clone: The gene names here belong to mouse. The CDR3 end falls 4 residues outside the read, so it is completed with the germline J gene. This rearrangement joins TRBV13-3 to TRBJ1-1; tentatively, D is TRBD1 (5 bases). CDR1 is NNHDY and CDR2 is SYVADS in the germline V gene. The length of the CDR3 is 12 residues. CDR3 sequence: CASSRDGTEVFF. Partial CDR3 DNA: TGTGCCAGCAGCAGGGATGGGACA.

There are a few counts of this clone. Gene names denote mouse genes. The CDR3 is cut off 4 residues early in the read; its end comes from the germline J gene. This chain uses TRBV1 with TRBJ1-1; TRBD1 might be the D (5 bases). The CDR3 spans 14 residues. V dropped 1 base and J dropped 2 bases, with 8 bases sitting between them. The germline V gene encodes CDR1 NSQYPW and CDR2 LRSPGD (reference sequence). CDR3 residues: CTCSAVQGNTEVFF. Incomplete CDR3 DNA: TGCACCTGCAGTGCAGTCCAGGGTAACACA.